The source of this T cell receptor (beta chain) is a study of T-cell memory formation after mild COVID-19. Study as a whole: Clusters of TCRs were largely donor specific.

Trimming removed 4 bases at V and 8 bases at J, with 14 bases between. The CDR3 spans 13 residues. Germline V gene lookup returns CDR1 SGHTA and CDR2 FQGNSA. Employing constant-segment primers, 5'RACE generated TCR alpha and TCR beta cDNA libraries bearing sample barcodes and UMIs. TCRdb ran MiXCR on the 5' RACE reads and lists one entry per CDR3 protein. Of 450,000 or so distinct CDR3 sequences in the sample, approximately 25% were seen once. Broader study findings: Balance between CD4 and CD8 was seen in clones contracting day 15 to 85, and a CD4+ lean was seen in later expanders. For contracting clones, CD4+ ones sat mainly in CM and EM, CD8+ in EMRA.

About this clonotype: As yet, its antigen is unknown.

The chain employs TRBV7-2 and TRBJ2-5; D is uncertain. The TCR originated in an adult woman who had mild COVID-19 (a few samples of this study predate the infection). Cell type and time point are not known. Sequencing used PBMCs or a T cell subset sorted from them (not recorded which). The CDR3 DNA reads as TGTGCCAGCAGCTCCCTCCTCACCGGAACCCAGTACTTC. Encoded protein: CASSSLLTGTQYF. Full variable domain (remainder filled in from reference TRBV7-2 and TRBJ2-5): GAGVSQSPSNKVTEKGKDVELRCDPISGHTALYWYRQSLGQGLEFLIYFQGNSAPDKSGLPSDRFSAERTGGSVSTLTIQRTQQEDSAVYLCASSSLLTGTQYFGPGTRLLVL.